This passage covers 18 T cell receptor beta chains from one sample sequenced in a study of cytomegalovirus exposure and HLA in healthy donors. In the PCR, 60 Vbeta and 13 Jbeta primers were used. Only in-frame clones appear in the TCRdb table, and some are missing; sequencing was by immunoSEQ multiplex PCR. This sample has 150,000 to 200,000 clones, with about four fifths found just once. The sequenced sample consisted of PBMCs. The receptors originated from a man in his thirties or forties in good health and CMV-seropositive.

The rearrangement uses TRBV19 and TRBJ1-5; perhaps TRBD1 as D (6 bases). Germline loops: CDR1 LNHDA, CDR2 SQIVND (reference sequence). V lost 5 bases and J lost 13, with 12 bases in between. The CDR3 consists of 11 residues. The chain's CDR3 is CASSVTGYQHF. Written as DNA, the CDR3 is TGTGCCAGTAGTGTGACAGGATATCAGCATTTT.

The chain carries TRBV27 and TRBJ2-1; D possibly corresponds to TRBD1 (6 bases). The CDR3 sequence is 13 residues long. Trimming removed 6 bases from V and 10 bases from J, with 16 bases in between. Germline loops: CDR1 MNHEY, CDR2 SMNVEV (reference sequence). The CDR3 nucleotides read TGTGCCAGCAGCTCAACCCTGACAGGCGAGCAGTTCTTC. Protein sequence: CASSSTLTGEQFF.

The genes are TRBV27 and TRBJ2-7, with a possible D match to TRBD1 (6 bases). The CDR3 is made up of 13 amino acids. Deletions cut 3 bases from V and 9 bases from J, with 15 bases between. Germline assignment: CDR1 MNHEY and CDR2 SMNVEV (reference sequence). The CDR3 DNA reads TGTGCCAGCAGTTTTGCCGGAGCACAGGGGCAGTACTTC. As protein: CASSFAGAQGQYF.

This clone was counted only a few times. The chain recombines TRBV6-6 with TRBJ1-3; D remains ambiguous. The germline V gene encodes CDR1 MNHNY and CDR2 SVGAGI (reference sequence). The V end was cut by 7 bases, the J end by 2 bases, with 15 bases between. CDR3 size: 15 residues. The CDR3 coding sequence is TGTGCCAGCATCAGATCGGACGGGACTGGAAACACCATATATTTT. It encodes CASIRSDGTGNTIYF.

V and J are TRBV27 and TRBJ2-1; D call uncertain. V lost 2 bases, J lost 8 bases, and 16 bases lay in between. The CDR3 length is 15 residues. From germline, CDR1 is MNHEY and CDR2 SMNVEV (reference sequence). The DNA for the CDR3 is TGTGCCAGCAGTTTACGGAACGTCGTCCGGGATGAGCAGTTCTTC. This encodes CASSLRNVVRDEQFF.

The J gene is TRBJ2-7, the V gene TRBV5-4, with 7 bases identical to TRBD2. CDR1 is SGHNT and CDR2 is YYREEE in the germline V gene (reference sequence). This CDR3 is 15 amino acids long. After removal of 4 bases from V and 2 bases from J, the junction contained 9 bases not matched to a gene. CDR3 bases: TGTGCCAGCAGCAAAGGACTAGGAGGGACCTACGAGCAGTACTTC. Amino acids: CASSKGLGGTYEQYF. Variable domain in full (rest from reference TRBV5-4 and TRBJ2-7): ETGVTQSPTHLIKTRGQQVTLRCSSQSGHNTVSWYQQALGQGPQFIFQYYREEENGRGNFPPRFSGLQFPNYSSELNVNALELDDSALYLCASSKGLGGTYEQYFGPGTRLTVT.

The genes are TRBV19 and TRBJ1-6; D might be TRBD1 (6 bases). CDR1 LNHDA and CDR2 SQIVND come from the germline V gene (reference sequence). Trimming removed 3 bases from V and 9 bases from J, with 15 bases in between. The CDR3 has 15 residues. The CDR3 nucleotides read TGTGCCAGTAGTATGTGGCAGGGGTACGGTTCACCCCTCCACTTT. Translated: CASSMWQGYGSPLHF.

This clone was detected only a few times. V is TRBV6-5 and J is TRBJ2-1; 10 nucleotides line up with TRBD2. Germline CDR1 MNHEY, CDR2 SVGAGI. V shed 5 bases and J 9 bases; nucleotides not matched to a gene: 7. The CDR3 runs to 14 residues. The DNA of the CDR3 is TGTGCCAGCAGTCTAGCGGGAGCTCGGGGTGAGCAGTTCTTC. Protein sequence: CASSLAGARGEQFF.

This clone was found a few times. The V call is TRBV4-1, the J call TRBJ1-6; tentative D call: TRBD1 (5 bases). The germline V gene encodes CDR1 MGHRA and CDR2 YSYEKL. CDR3 size: 15 residues. V was pared by 1 base and J by 9 bases, with 13 bases between. CDR3 amino acids: CASSQGMQGGSPLHF. CDR3 nucleotide sequence: TGCGCCAGCAGCCAAGGAATGCAGGGTGGTTCACCCCTCCACTTT.

The rearrangement links TRBV7-2 to TRBJ2-1, with unresolved D. The V gene lost 5 bases and the J gene lost 3 bases, with 5 bases spanning the gap. Germline V CDR1 and CDR2: SGHTA, FQGNSA. This CDR3 spans 12 amino acids. The CDR3 loop is CASSQNYNEQFF. In nucleotides, the CDR3 is TGTGCCAGCAGCCAAAACTACAATGAGCAGTTCTTC.

The rearrangement links TRBV6-5 to TRBJ2-5; 7 bases map to TRBD2. This CDR3 comprises 15 residues. After removal of 0 bases from V and 5 bases from J, the junction contained 6 bases not matched to a gene. CDR1 is MNHEY, CDR2 SVGAGI, per germline. The CDR3 DNA reads as TGTGCCAGCAGTTACTCCGCGGGAGTCCCCGAGACCCAGTACTTC. It translates to CASSYSAGVPETQYF.

The chain is built from TRBV19 and TRBJ1-2; D is perhaps TRBD1 (5 bases). V lost 3 bases to trimming and J lost 4 bases, with 9 bases between them. CDR1 and CDR2 (germline): LNHDA, SQIVND (reference sequence). The CDR3 runs 13 residues. In nucleotides, the CDR3 is TGTGCCAGTAGTATGACAGAGTCCTATGGCTACACCTTC. It translates to CASSMTESYGYTF.

The chain employs TRBV27 and TRBJ2-2; D remains unclear. V lost 5 bases to trimming and J lost 1 base, with 5 bases between them. CDR1 is MNHEY and CDR2 is SMNVEV in the germline V gene (reference sequence). This CDR3 has 13 residues. CDR3 DNA sequence: TGTGCCAGCAGTCCCCTGAACACCGGGGAGCTGTTTTTT. It translates to CASSPLNTGELFF.

The gene calls are TRBV27 and TRBJ2-7; 7 positions agree with TRBD1. CDR3 length equals 14 residues. Trimming cost V 2 bases and J 3 bases; bases outside gene matches: 4. Germline CDR1 reads MNHEY; CDR2 reads SMNVEV (reference sequence). This CDR3 is CASSLAWDSYEQYF. DNA of the CDR3: TGTGCCAGCAGTTTAGCCTGGGACAGCTACGAGCAGTACTTC.

The chain combines TRBV5-1 with TRBJ2-7; 7 bases map to TRBD1. The CDR3 contains 13 residues. Looked up from germline, CDR1 is SGHRS and CDR2 is YFSETQ. V was pared by 5 bases and J by 4 bases, with 6 bases of the junction left unmatched. CDR3 nucleotide sequence: TGCGCCAGCAGGCCGGGACAGCTTTACGAGCAGTACTTC. Amino acid sequence: CASRPGQLYEQYF.

The V gene is TRBV10-2, the J gene TRBJ2-5; D unclear. V lost 6 bases and J 5 bases, leaving 10 bases between the germline ends. The germline gives CDR1 WSHSY, CDR2 SAAADI. This CDR3 is built from 12 residues. CDR3 in amino acids: CASSPIRETQYF. CDR3 nucleotides: TGCGCCAGCAGCCCTATCAGGGAGACCCAGTACTTC.

The rearrangement uses TRBV5-1 and TRBJ1-2; tentatively, D is TRBD1 (6 bases). This CDR3 is built from 14 residues. Germline CDR1 is SGHRS and CDR2 is YFSETQ. The V end was cut by 5 bases, the J end by 8 bases, with 19 bases between. CDR3 loop: CASSSRGLWGGYTF. CDR3 sequence (DNA): TGCGCCAGCAGTTCCAGGGGTTTGTGGGGCGGCTACACCTTC.

The genes are TRBV27 and TRBJ1-2; a possible D gene is TRBD1 (6 bases). The CDR3 consists of 15 residues. V lost 5 bases and J lost 4, with 17 bases in between. The germline CDR1 and CDR2 sequences are MNHEY and SMNVEV (reference sequence). This CDR3 reads CASSQKIGGVYGYTF. The CDR3 coding sequence is TGTGCCAGCAGTCAAAAGATAGGGGGGGTCTATGGCTACACCTTC.